Below, 28 T cell receptor beta chains from the same sample are listed, as sequenced in a study of identical twins. Via MiXCR, TCRdb re-called the 5' RACE reads, giving one row per CDR3 protein. The data contain about 200,000 distinct CDR3 sequences, roughly 7.1% of them singletons. These records were also assigned to another study, of T cells expressing NK-cell markers.

Input material: CD8+ T cells sorted from blood. The receptors stem from a woman between 18 and 29 years old in good health.

This clonotype was picked up a small number of times. This chain uses TRBV20-1 with TRBJ1-2, with 7 bases that match TRBD1. From germline, CDR1 is DFQATT and CDR2 SNEGSKA (reference sequence). CDR3 size: 14 residues. The V gene end was trimmed by 4 bases and the J gene end by 3 bases; junction bases not matched to a gene: 8. CDR3 coding DNA: TGCAGTGCTACGTACAGGGGATCCCACTATGGCTACACCTTC. Residues: CSATYRGSHYGYTF.

This clonotype was detected many times. The rearrangement joins TRBV6-5 to TRBJ1-1; no firm D call. Germline lookup yields CDR1 MNHEY and CDR2 SVGAGI. V lost 6 bases to trimming and J lost 5 bases, with 10 bases between them. The CDR3 is 12 residues long. In DNA, the CDR3 is TGTGCCAGCAGGCGACGAGAGACTGAAGCTTTCTTT. It codes for CASRRRETEAFF.

This clonotype came up once. The V gene is TRBV5-6, the J gene TRBJ1-3; the match to TRBD1 covers 7 bases. Per germline, CDR1 SGHDT and CDR2 YYEEEE. CDR3 length: 15 amino acids. V dropped 8 bases and J dropped 8; count of bases not matched to a gene: 16. The CDR3 sequence is CASSIVQGGSDTIYF. The CDR3 DNA follows: TGTGCCAGTAGTATCGTCCAGGGGGGCTCGGACACCATATATTTT.

The chain recombines TRBV4-2 with TRBJ1-1; unclear D gene. The CDR3 consists of 14 residues. Germline values: CDR1 LGHNA, CDR2 YNFKEQ. The germline V and J ends were trimmed by 0 bases and 4 bases, with 9 bases remaining between them. CDR3 sequence: CASSQELGPTEAFF. The CDR3 DNA is TGTGCCAGCAGCCAAGAGTTAGGGCCCACTGAAGCTTTCTTT.

This clonotype was seen ten or more times. The V and J genes are TRBV5-1 and TRBJ2-1; D possibly corresponds to TRBD2 (6 bases). CDR3 length: 11 amino acids. Germline-derived CDR1 and CDR2 are SGHRS and YFSETQ. In DNA form, the CDR3 reads TGCGCAGGCGGGGCCGTTCCTCGGCAGTTCTTC. Translation gives CAGGAVPRQFF.

This clonotype was seen a few times. The V gene is TRBV27, the J gene TRBJ2-7, with TRBD2 identical over 9 bases. The J segment lost 4 bases and the V segment lost 7 bases, leaving 14 bases of the junction unmatched. Germline CDR1 MNHEY, CDR2 SMNVEV (reference sequence). There are 16 residues in the CDR3. CDR3: CASTPEGASGTYEQYF. In nucleotides, the CDR3 is TGTGCCAGCACCCCGGAGGGGGCTAGCGGGACTTACGAGCAGTACTTC.

The rearrangement uses TRBV20-1 and TRBJ2-1; 7 nucleotides align to TRBD1. From germline, CDR1 is DFQATT and CDR2 SNEGSKA (reference sequence). Trimming at V came to 4 bases and at J to 6 bases, leaving 9 bases not matched to a gene. This CDR3 contains 14 residues. CDR3 in amino acids: CSATDRAGGNEQFF. The CDR3 DNA reads as TGCAGTGCTACCGACCGGGCAGGGGGCAATGAGCAGTTCTTC.

The CDR3, as DNA: TGTGCCAGCAGTGAAGCAGAAGTTTCGGGCTCACCCCTCCACTTT. Amino acid sequence: CASSEAEVSGSPLHF. The chain uses TRBV6-1 and TRBJ1-6; no clear D gene. The V end was cut by 0 bases, the J end by 10 bases, with 13 bases between. The CDR3 spans 15 residues. CDR1 and CDR2 from the germline V gene are MNHNS and SASEGT.

This clonotype appeared many times. J is TRBJ2-7 and V is TRBV12-3 or TRBV12-4; 9 nucleotides agree with TRBD2. With V trimmed by 8 bases and J by 2 bases, 4 bases remained unmatched. The CDR3 consists of 13 residues. The CDR3 protein is CASAAGGTYEQYF. As DNA, the CDR3 is TGTGCCAGCGCAGCGGGAGGAACCTACGAGCAGTACTTC.

J is TRBJ2-7 and V is TRBV6-1, with TRBD1 matching over 9 bases. Trimming cost V 6 bases and J 2 bases; bases outside gene matches: 8. The CDR3 covers 15 residues. The germline V gene encodes CDR1 MNHNS and CDR2 SASEGT. The CDR3 loop is CASRSPGQGAYEQYF. The CDR3 DNA reads TGTGCCAGCAGGAGTCCGGGACAGGGAGCCTACGAGCAGTACTTC.

The table lists this clonotype with many counts. V and J are TRBV6-1 and TRBJ2-5; TRBD2 aligns across 11 bases. Germline CDR1 and CDR2: MNHNS and SASEGT. Germline trimming cut 1 base from V and 5 bases from J; bases unmatched to any gene: 3. The CDR3 is made up of 15 amino acids. The CDR3 DNA reads as TGTGCCAGCAGTGAAGTTAGCGGGGGGGCCGAGACCCAGTACTTC. Residues: CASSEVSGGAETQYF.

The V gene is TRBV9, the J gene TRBJ2-2; maybe TRBD2 (5 bases). CDR3 length: 17 residues. Germline CDR1 SGDLS, CDR2 YYNGEE. V lost 4 bases and J 7 bases, leaving 23 bases between the germline ends. The CDR3 DNA sequence: TGTGCCAGCAGCCCCGCCGCCGGGGTGGGCCGAAGCGGGGAGCTGTTTTTT. It encodes CASSPAAGVGRSGELFF. Filled out from reference TRBV9 and TRBJ2-2, the complete variable domain reads DSGVTQTPKHLITATGQRVTLRCSPRSGDLSVYWYQQSLDQGLQFLIQYYNGEERAKGNILERFSAQQFPDLHSELNLSSLELGDSALYFCASSPAAGVGRSGELFFGEGSRLTVL.

The chain has TRBV9 and TRBJ2-3; 8 nucleotides align to TRBD2. Germline loops: CDR1 SGDLS, CDR2 YYNGEE. This CDR3 has 15 amino acids. The J segment lost 2 bases and the V segment lost 3 bases, leaving 5 bases of the junction unmatched. The CDR3 coding sequence is TGTGCCAGCAGCGCCGGGGGGGCGGACACAGATACGCAGTATTTT. It specifies CASSAGGADTDTQYF.

This clonotype came up many times. The V and J genes are TRBV11-2 and TRBJ2-7; 8 bases map to TRBD2. V was pared by 5 bases and J by 5 bases, with 17 bases of the junction left unmatched. Germline V gives CDR1 SGHAT, CDR2 FQNNGV. The CDR3 is 17 residues long. The CDR3 DNA reads as TGTGCCAGCAGCCACGATCCGGGAGGGCCTGCAGAGGACGAGCAGTACTTC. Its translation: CASSHDPGGPAEDEQYF.

V and J are TRBV7-9 and TRBJ2-7, with 9 bases fitting TRBD2. Trimming at V came to 6 bases and at J to 1 base, leaving 10 bases not matched to a gene. CDR3 size: 16 residues. CDR1 is SEHNR and CDR2 is FQNEAQ in the germline V gene (reference sequence). The CDR3 sequence: CASRSTASGASYEQYF. The CDR3 coding sequence is TGTGCCAGCAGATCGACGGCTAGCGGGGCTTCCTACGAGCAGTACTTC.

This sequence joins TRBV19 and TRBJ2-7, with D possibly TRBD1 on 6 matching bases. Per germline, CDR1 LNHDA and CDR2 SQIVND (reference sequence). V was cut by 6 bases and J by 5 bases, with 20 bases left in between. CDR3 size: 15 residues. CDR3 loop: CASRTGTLSSDEQYF. CDR3 sequence (DNA): TGTGCCAGTAGAACCGGGACACTCTCTTCAGACGAGCAGTACTTC. The whole variable domain, filled in from reference TRBV19 and TRBJ2-7, reads DGGITQSPKYLFRKEGQNVTLSCEQNLNHDAMYWYRQDPGQGLRLIYYSQIVNDFQKGDIAEGYSVSREKKESFPLTVTSAQKNPTAFYLCASRTGTLSSDEQYFGPGTRLTVT.

This clonotype occurred many times. The gene calls are TRBV30 and TRBJ2-1, with D possibly being TRBD2 (6 bases). The germline gives CDR1 GTSNPN, CDR2 SVGIG (reference sequence). CDR3 size: 12 residues. The ends were cut back, 1 base at V and 10 bases at J, with 11 bases in the middle. CDR3 DNA: TGTGCCTGGAGTGCGGGGGTCCTCGAGCAGTTCTTC. It specifies CAWSAGVLEQFF.

This clonotype has more than one count but fewer than ten. The chain recombines TRBV30 with TRBJ2-5; TRBD1 aligns across 9 bases. Trimming at V came to 5 bases and at J to 5 bases, leaving 12 bases not matched to a gene. Germline CDR1 GTSNPN, CDR2 SVGIG (reference sequence). This CDR3 has 15 amino acids. This CDR3 reads CAWESRDRVGETQYF. The CDR3 nucleotides are TGTGCCTGGGAATCCCGGGACAGGGTTGGGGAGACCCAGTACTTC.

The chain has TRBV11-2 and TRBJ2-1; D is undetermined. This CDR3 spans 12 amino acids. Germline loops: CDR1 SGHAT, CDR2 FQNNGV. V lost 3 bases and J lost 5, with 5 bases in between. The CDR3 nucleotides are TGTGCCAGCAGCTTGGATAACAATGAGCAGTTCTTC. As protein: CASSLDNNEQFF. The variable domain in full, with the rest retrieved from reference TRBV11-2 and TRBJ2-1, is EAGVAQSPRYKIIEKRQSVAFWCNPISGHATLYWYQQILGQGPKLLIQFQNNGVVDDSQLPKDRFSAERLKGVDSTLKIQPAKLEDSAVYLCASSLDNNEQFFGPGTRLTVL.

The chain carries TRBV3-1 and TRBJ2-1, with 8 bases identical to TRBD2. Germline CDR1 is LGHDT and CDR2 is YNNKEL (reference sequence). Losses at the gene ends were 10 bases for V and 9 bases for J; bases not matched to a gene: 23. The CDR3 is 17 residues long. The CDR3 bases are TGTGCCACCTGCCAACAGGTCGCGGGGGGACCTGGTAGTGAGCAGTTCTTC. Protein sequence: CATCQQVAGGPGSEQFF.

This clonotype was found many times. This chain links TRBV9 with TRBJ1-1, with TRBD1 matching 7 bases. The V gene's germline CDR1 is SGDLS and CDR2 YYNGEE. V was pared by 2 bases and J by 0 bases, with 1 base of the junction left unmatched. The CDR3 has 14 residues. For the CDR3, the DNA is TGTGCCAGCAGCGTCGGGACAGTGAACACTGAAGCTTTCTTT. Translating gives CASSVGTVNTEAFF.

This clonotype has a count of ten or more. The J gene is TRBJ2-1, the V gene TRBV5-6; no reliable D call. The CDR3 length is 11 residues. V was clipped by 1 base and J by 9 bases, with 5 bases between them. CDR1 and CDR2 from the germline V gene are SGHDT and YYEEEE. In DNA form, the CDR3 reads TGTGCCAGCAGCTTGTGGAGTGAGCAGTTCTTC. Translation: CASSLWSEQFF.

The chain employs TRBV11-2 and TRBJ2-7; 7 bases align to TRBD2. Germline V gene data show CDR1 as SGHAT and CDR2 as FQNNGV. V gave up 5 bases and J gave up 2 bases; unmatched junction bases: 9. The CDR3 spans 15 residues. CDR3: CASSPVSGTTYEQYF. In nucleotides, the CDR3 is TGTGCCAGCAGCCCGGTCTCCGGGACTACCTACGAGCAGTACTTC. The complete variable domain, with remaining parts taken from reference TRBV11-2 and TRBJ2-7, reads EAGVAQSPRYKIIEKRQSVAFWCNPISGHATLYWYQQILGQGPKLLIQFQNNGVVDDSQLPKDRFSAERLKGVDSTLKIQPAKLEDSAVYLCASSPVSGTTYEQYFGPGTRLTVT.

This chain uses TRBV5-1 with TRBJ2-7; D is tentatively TRBD1 or TRBD2 (5 bases each). V was trimmed by 5 bases and J by 2 bases, leaving 8 bases between them. This CDR3 has 12 amino acids. Germline V gives CDR1 SGHRS, CDR2 YFSETQ. CDR3 sequence (DNA): TGCGCCAGCAGAGGGACCACCTACGAGCAGTACTTC. Protein sequence: CASRGTTYEQYF.

This clonotype appeared many times. The CDR3, as DNA: TGTGCCAGCAGCCTTAGCGGGAGCTACAATGAGCAGTTCTTC. This encodes CASSLSGSYNEQFF. This chain uses TRBV14 with TRBJ2-1; the match to TRBD2 covers 9 bases. CDR3 length: 14 residues. From germline, CDR1 is SGHDN and CDR2 FVKESK. J gave up 3 bases and V 4 bases, and 1 base lay outside the gene matches.

This rearrangement joins TRBV7-6 to TRBJ2-3, with D hard to call. CDR3 length equals 14 residues. The V end was cut by 5 bases, the J end by 7 bases, with 16 bases between. Germline V gene sequence: CDR1 SGHVS, CDR2 FNYEAQ. The CDR3 here is CASSPISRLHTQYF. The DNA for the CDR3 is TGTGCCAGCAGCCCCATCTCCAGGCTGCATACGCAGTATTTT.

The V gene is TRBV2, the J gene TRBJ1-2; D not resolved. V was trimmed by 2 bases and J by 4 bases, leaving 8 bases between them. This CDR3 is 13 amino acids long. Germline V gene lookup returns CDR1 SNHLY and CDR2 FYNNEI. The CDR3 region is CASSELGTYGYTF. The DNA of the CDR3 is TGTGCCAGCAGTGAATTGGGTACCTATGGCTACACCTTC.

This clonotype was detected only a few times. The chain has TRBV9 and TRBJ2-3; 12 bases align to TRBD2. V dropped 3 bases and J dropped 2; count of bases not matched to a gene: 4. The germline CDR1 and CDR2 sequences are SGDLS and YYNGEE. This CDR3 has 16 amino acids. CDR3 nucleotides: TGTGCCAGCAGCGCCCGGACTAGCGGGGTCACAGATACGCAGTATTTT. Its translation: CASSARTSGVTDTQYF.